Listed here are 30 T cell receptor beta chains from one sample, sequenced in a study of T cells in Graves' hyperthyroidism and ophthalmopathy. Researchers amplified the TCR beta CDR3 regions from RNA transcripts. RT-PCR in the first round (using the HTBI primer set) targeted the TCR CDR3. TCRdb reanalysed the multiplex PCR reads using MiXCR and keeps one entry per CDR3 protein. Of some 250,000 distinct CDR3 sequences in the sample, 13% to 15% are singletons; the top ten hold 10% to 15%. Sequenced: blood. Receptor source: a woman aged 40 to 50 with Graves' hyperthyroidism that later progressed to Graves' ophthalmopathy.

CDR3 sequence reads: CASSFGPDYGYTF. The DNA of the CDR3 is TGTGCCAGCAGCTTCGGCCCAGACTATGGCTACACCTTC. The chain couples TRBV5-5 to TRBJ1-2; D is undetermined. Per germline, CDR1 SGHKS and CDR2 YYEKEE (reference sequence). This CDR3 region has 13 residues. The ends were cut back, 2 bases at V and 3 bases at J, with 8 bases in the middle.

In its sample, this clonotype was seen once. The rearrangement uses TRBV6-1 and TRBJ1-5; D ambiguous. V lost 9 bases and J lost 5, with 11 bases in between. Per the germline V gene, CDR1 is MNHNS and CDR2 is SASEGT. This CDR3 comprises 12 residues. The CDR3: CASNWWDQPQHF. For the CDR3, the DNA is TGTGCCAGTAACTGGTGGGATCAGCCCCAGCATTTT.

In its sample, this clonotype was seen many times. The chain joins TRBV13 to TRBJ1-2, with no clear D. CDR1 and CDR2 from the germline V gene are PRHDT and FYEKMQ (reference sequence). The V gene lost 4 bases and the J gene lost 3 bases, with 18 bases spanning the gap. The CDR3 contains 16 residues. The chain's CDR3 is CASSSPDELRDYGYTF. The CDR3 nucleotides read TGTGCCAGCAGCTCCCCAGATGAGCTCAGAGACTATGGCTACACCTTC.

As to this clonotype: A much larger clone is a single base away; this may be a read error. This rearrangement joins TRBV3-1 to TRBJ1-4; TRBD1 is a possible D gene (6 bases). This CDR3 has 13 amino acids. Germline CDR1 is LGHDT and CDR2 is YNNKEL (reference sequence). The CDR3 loop reads CASIQGGYEKLFF. The CDR3 DNA is TGTGCCAGCATCCAAGGGGGTTATGAAAAACTGTTTTTT. Full variable domain (remainder filled in from reference TRBV3-1 and TRBJ1-4): DTAVSQTPKYLVTQMGNDKSIKCEQNLGHDTMYWYKQDSKKFLKIMFSYNNKELIINETVPNRFSPKSPDKAHLNLHINSLELGDSAVYFCASIQGGYEKLFFGSGTQLSVL.

This clonotype was observed at least ten times. DNA of the CDR3: TGTGCCAGCAGCTTGGAGGTTCTAGAACTAAAAGAGACCCAGTACTTC. Amino acid sequence: CASSLEVLELKETQYF. V usage is TRBV5-5 and J usage is TRBJ2-5; D gene unclear. Trimming removed 0 bases from V and 3 bases from J, with 15 bases in between. CDR1 SGHKS and CDR2 YYEKEE come from the germline V gene (reference sequence). The CDR3 contains 16 residues.

This clonotype was detected ten times or more. V usage is TRBV2 and J usage is TRBJ1-3, with D possibly being TRBD1 (5 bases). With 1 base removed from V and 3 bases from J, the gap between germline ends came to 7 bases. The CDR3 spans 14 residues. CDR1 and CDR2 from the germline V gene are SNHLY and FYNNEI. The DNA for the CDR3 is TGTGCCAGCAGTGAAGGGCAGGGTGGAAACACCATATATTTT. Translating it yields CASSEGQGGNTIYF.

This clonotype was counted only a few times. The V gene is TRBV19, the J gene TRBJ2-2; TRBD2 is a possible D gene (6 bases). The CDR3 contains 16 residues. Germline V lookup: CDR1 LNHDA, CDR2 SQIVND (reference sequence). V lost 5 bases to trimming and J lost 3 bases, with 16 bases between them. The chain's CDR3 is CASSDWRGPHTGELFF. CDR3 DNA sequence: TGTGCCAGTAGTGATTGGCGGGGACCCCACACCGGGGAGCTGTTTTTT.

This clonotype was detected ten times or more. The chain links TRBV20-1 to TRBJ2-7; D uncertain. Trimming removed 0 bases from V and 7 bases from J, with 7 bases in between. The CDR3 has 11 amino acids. Germline-derived CDR1 and CDR2 are DFQATT and SNEGSKA (reference sequence). The CDR3 DNA reads as TGCAGTGCTAGAGATTCCCGGGAGCAGTACTTC. This encodes CSARDSREQYF.

CDR3 nucleotide sequence: TGTGCCAGCAGCCCTAAGTTCTCAGGGACCCACGAGCAGTACTTC. Encoded protein: CASSPKFSGTHEQYF. The rearrangement joins TRBV28 to TRBJ2-7; D assignment may be TRBD1 or TRBD2 (5 bases each). The CDR3 extends over 15 amino acids. Trimming stripped 6 bases from V and 5 bases from J, with 20 bases between. Germline V gives CDR1 MDHEN, CDR2 SYDVKM. Combining the CDR3 with reference TRBV28 and TRBJ2-7 gives the whole variable domain DVKVTQSSRYLVKRTGEKVFLECVQDMDHENMFWYRQDPGLGLRLIYFSYDVKMKEKGDIPEGYSVSREKKERFSLILESASTNQTSMYLCASSPKFSGTHEQYFGPGTRLTVT.

This clonotype was detected many times. The chain is built from TRBV5-6 and TRBJ2-2; unclear D gene. CDR1 SGHDT and CDR2 YYEEEE come from the germline V gene. CDR3 length: 15 amino acids. Trimming shortened V by 3 bases and J by 5 bases, and 14 bases separated the two germline ends. The CDR3 DNA follows: TGTGCCAGCAGCTCCCCCACCCGTTCGACCGGGGAGCTGTTTTTT. Its translation: CASSSPTRSTGELFF.

This clonotype was detected ten times or more. The chain couples TRBV15 to TRBJ2-7; 7 bases align to TRBD2. Per the germline V gene, CDR1 is LNHNV and CDR2 is YYDKDF (reference sequence). CDR3 length: 15 residues. V trimming: 3 bases; J trimming: 2 bases; junction bases outside the gene matches: 7. In nucleotides, the CDR3 is TGTGCCACCAGCAGGGGAGGGGAGGGGCCCTACGAGCAGTACTTC. Translation gives CATSRGGEGPYEQYF. The whole variable domain, remainder taken from reference TRBV15 and TRBJ2-7, is DAMVIQNPRYQVTQFGKPVTLSCSQTLNHNVMYWYQQKSSQAPKLLFHYYDKDFNNEADTPDNFQSRRPNTSFCFLDIRSPGLGDTAMYLCATSRGGEGPYEQYFGPGTRLTVT.

The J gene is TRBJ2-7, the V gene TRBV13; a possible D gene is TRBD1 (6 bases). The CDR3 loop spans 15 amino acids. V was pared by 6 bases and J by 3 bases, with 18 bases between. The V gene's germline CDR1 is PRHDT and CDR2 FYEKMQ (reference sequence). The DNA for the CDR3 is TGTGCCAGCAGACCCTCCGGGACAACCTACTACGAGCAGTACTTC. Translated, it gives CASRPSGTTYYEQYF.

This clonotype was detected many times. The chain combines TRBV2 with TRBJ2-5; D is possibly TRBD2 (5 bases). The ends were cut back, 5 bases at V and 4 bases at J, with 11 bases in the middle. Germline V gives CDR1 SNHLY, CDR2 FYNNEI. This CDR3 contains 13 residues. The CDR3 protein is CASSTRGGETQYF. DNA of the CDR3: TGTGCCAGCAGTACCCGAGGAGGAGAGACCCAGTACTTC.

In its sample, this clonotype was seen a few times. Here the CDR3 DNA reads TGTGCCACCAGCGGAAAGAGAACAGTCCATGAGCAGTTCTTC. Amino acids: CATSGKRTVHEQFF. V is TRBV15 and J is TRBJ2-1; D gene unclear. The germline V and J ends were trimmed by 5 bases and 8 bases, with 16 bases remaining between them. The CDR3 runs to 14 residues. Germline CDR1 reads LNHNV; CDR2 reads YYDKDF (reference sequence).

In its sample, this clonotype was seen many times. The rearrangement joins TRBV6-1 to TRBJ2-1; 11 positions match TRBD2. The CDR3 is 15 residues long. CDR1 and CDR2 (germline): MNHNS, SASEGT. V dropped 5 bases and J dropped 7; count of bases not matched to a gene: 7. The CDR3 reads CASSTLAGGENEQFF. CDR3 bases: TGTGCCAGCAGTACCCTAGCGGGAGGAGAAAATGAGCAGTTCTTC.

This clonotype was observed many times. The V call is TRBV7-2, the J call TRBJ2-5; D is perhaps TRBD1 (5 bases). The CDR3 contains 14 residues. V gave up 5 bases and J gave up 4 bases, with 14 bases separating them. Germline V lookup: CDR1 SGHTA, CDR2 FQGNSA. CDR3 nucleotide sequence: TGTGCCAGCAGCGAGACGCAGGGTGGAGAGACCCAGTACTTC. This translates into CASSETQGGETQYF.

This clonotype was seen many times. This sequence joins TRBV11-2 and TRBJ2-5, with D maybe TRBD2 (6 bases). The CDR3 runs to 16 residues. Deletions cut 1 base from V and 3 bases from J, with 15 bases between. CDR1 is SGHAT and CDR2 is FQNNGV in the germline V gene. The CDR3 sequence: CASSLVTRRGKETQYF. DNA of the CDR3: TGTGCCAGCAGCTTAGTTACTAGACGCGGGAAAGAGACCCAGTACTTC.

The chain couples TRBV29-1 to TRBJ2-1; 13 bases are shared with TRBD2. Germline trimming cut 4 bases from V and 5 bases from J; bases unmatched to any gene: 5. Germline assignment: CDR1 SQVTM and CDR2 ANQGSEA. The CDR3 spans 15 residues. The CDR3 here is CSVVGGLAGDNEQFF. CDR3 nucleotides: TGCAGCGTTGTCGGAGGACTAGCGGGGGACAATGAGCAGTTCTTC.

With respect to this clonotype: A junction end diverges from the germline sequence, so it may reflect a read error. This chain links TRBV4-2 with TRBJ2-3; D is uncertain. The CDR3 consists of 12 residues. Germline V gene sequence: CDR1 LGHNA, CDR2 YNFKEQ. The CDR3 DNA is TGTGCCGGCAGCCAACCATCTGATACGCAGTATTTT. Translating it yields CAGSQPSDTQYF.

This clonotype was detected many times. This rearrangement joins TRBV7-2 to TRBJ2-5; the D gene could be TRBD1 or TRBD2 (5 bases each). V dropped 5 bases and J dropped 4 bases, with 14 bases sitting between them. This CDR3 comprises 14 residues. Per the germline V gene, CDR1 is SGHTA and CDR2 is FQGNSA. CDR3 sequence: CASSRGPRGETQYF. CDR3 nucleotides: TGTGCCAGCAGCAGGGGACCCCGGGGAGAGACCCAGTACTTC.

The chain joins TRBV12-3 or TRBV12-4 to TRBJ2-1, with D unresolved. The CDR3 extends over 14 amino acids. V dropped 5 bases and J dropped 2 bases, with 10 bases sitting between them. CDR3 residues: CASSIGLPYNEQFF. In DNA, the CDR3 is TGTGCCAGCAGTATAGGGTTACCCTACAATGAGCAGTTCTTC.

This clonotype was observed at least ten times. The V call is TRBV2, the J call TRBJ1-5; 7 bases are shared with TRBD1. The CDR3 has 17 amino acids. In germline, CDR1 is SNHLY, CDR2 FYNNEI. Trimming removed 1 base from V and 2 bases from J; junction bases left unmatched: 8. CDR3 sequence: CASSEGTGQIGNQPQHF. In DNA form, the CDR3 reads TGTGCCAGCAGTGAAGGGACAGGACAAATAGGCAATCAGCCCCAGCATTTT.

This clonotype was counted many times. CDR3 amino acids: CASSQDRGLNEQFF. CDR3 nucleotide sequence: TGCGCCAGCAGCCAAGATAGGGGCCTCAATGAGCAGTTCTTC. V and J are TRBV4-1 and TRBJ2-1; D is perhaps TRBD1 (5 bases). Germline CDR1 and CDR2: MGHRA and YSYEKL. V lost 0 bases and J lost 6, with 9 bases in between. This CDR3 spans 14 amino acids.

This clonotype was recorded many times. The rearrangement links TRBV12-3 or TRBV12-4 to TRBJ1-5, with 10 bases that match TRBD1. This CDR3 is built from 14 residues. Losses at the gene ends were 3 bases for V and 5 bases for J; bases not matched to a gene: 1. The CDR3 loop is CASSFGTGDQPQHF. Written as DNA, the CDR3 is TGTGCCAGCAGTTTCGGGACAGGGGATCAGCCCCAGCATTTT.

This clonotype was counted many times. J is TRBJ1-1 and V is TRBV9, with 7 bases aligning to TRBD1. Germline lookup yields CDR1 SGDLS and CDR2 YYNGEE. There are 15 residues in the CDR3. J was trimmed by 8 bases and V by 1 base; bases with no gene match: 11. The CDR3 DNA follows: TGTGCCAGCAGCGTAAGCTACGACAGGGCTGCCGAAGCTTTCTTT. Protein: CASSVSYDRAAEAFF.

This clonotype was found many times. This chain uses TRBV7-9 with TRBJ2-6; no clear D. With 0 bases removed from V and 3 bases from J, the gap between germline ends came to 3 bases. Germline-derived CDR1 and CDR2 are SEHNR and FQNEAQ (reference sequence). The CDR3 has 14 residues. Here the CDR3 reads CASSLANGANVLTF. CDR3 in DNA: TGTGCCAGCAGCTTAGCGAATGGGGCCAACGTCCTGACTTTC.

V usage is TRBV10-3 and J usage is TRBJ2-7; the D gene is possibly TRBD2 (7 bases). CDR1 and CDR2 from the germline V gene are ENHRY and SYGVKD. The CDR3 has 14 residues. V gave up 0 bases and J gave up 4 bases, with 10 bases separating them. DNA of the CDR3: TGTGCCATCAGTGAGTCTAAGGGGGGGTACGAGCAGTACTTC. This codes for CAISESKGGYEQYF.

V usage is TRBV7-9 and J usage is TRBJ2-5, with D tentatively TRBD1 or TRBD2 (5 bases each). Trimming took 3 bases from V and 3 from J, leaving 14 bases between them. In germline, CDR1 is SEHNR, CDR2 FQNEAQ (reference sequence). The CDR3 has 15 amino acids. CDR3 amino acids: CASSFPFGTKETQYF. CDR3 coding DNA: TGTGCCAGCAGCTTCCCCTTCGGGACCAAAGAGACCCAGTACTTC. The entire variable domain, with the rest obtained from reference TRBV7-9 and TRBJ2-5, is as follows: DTGVSQNPRHKITKRGQNVTFRCDPISEHNRLYWYRQTLGQGPEFLTYFQNEAQLEKSRLLSDRFSAERPKGSFSTLEIQRTEQGDSAMYLCASSFPFGTKETQYFGPGTRLLVL.

This clonotype was seen repeatedly, ten times or more. The rearrangement uses TRBV28 and TRBJ2-2; the D gene is possibly TRBD1 (6 bases). There are 18 residues in the CDR3. Germline values: CDR1 MDHEN, CDR2 SYDVKM. The V end was cut by 6 bases, the J end by 1 base, with 21 bases between. The CDR3 sequence: CASSQRRSRGLNTGELFF. In DNA form, the CDR3 reads TGTGCCAGCAGCCAGCGCCGGTCCAGGGGATTGAACACCGGGGAGCTGTTTTTT.

This clonotype was counted ten times or more. The rearrangement joins TRBV6-1 to TRBJ2-1; D is tentatively TRBD1 or TRBD2 (5 bases each). Germline loops: CDR1 MNHNS, CDR2 SASEGT. This CDR3 spans 18 amino acids. Between the trimmed V and J ends, which lost 6 bases and 0 bases, there was a span of 21 bases. The CDR3 DNA is TGTGCCAGCAGCCCTCCCCAATTCTGGGGGAGCTCCTACAATGAGCAGTTCTTC. Amino acid sequence: CASSPPQFWGSSYNEQFF.